This T cell receptor beta chain came from a study of cytomegalovirus exposure and HLA in healthy donors. In the PCR, 60 Vbeta and 13 Jbeta primers were used. TCRdb's table, derived via immunoSEQ multiplex PCR, lists solely in-frame clones and lacks some. The repertoire includes 150,000 to 190,000 clones, roughly four fifths of them detected once, and more than 1.2% sits in the top ten. This TCR derives from a man aged 18 to 29 in good health and CMV-seronegative. The sequenced sample consisted of PBMCs.

The CDR3, as DNA: TGTGCCAGCAGTTTCCGAGCTAAGGGGGGGACCTACGAGCAGTACTTC. Its protein is CASSFRAKGGTYEQYF. V is TRBV27 and J is TRBJ2-7; perhaps TRBD2 as D (7 bases). This CDR3 comprises 16 residues. Trimming took 3 bases from V and 2 from J, leaving 17 bases between them. The germline gives CDR1 MNHEY, CDR2 SMNVEV (reference sequence).